This record concerns one T cell receptor beta chain sequence. Its antigen target is currently unknown. There are no base qualities to consult, and no much larger clone falls within one base. Before TCR sequencing, CD3+CD4+ T cells were sorted out of fresh PBMCs. From the cysteine through the phenylalanine, the CDR3 covers 13 amino acids. Of all the DNA, just the CDR3 is kept, 39 bases in frame from base 1. The germline ends are 14 bases apart after V is trimmed by 10 bases and J by 2 bases. Taken from the germline V gene, the CDR1 and CDR2 loops are SNHLY and FYNNEI. Genomic DNA was extracted with the QIAamp DNA Blood Mini Kit and sent for immunoSEQ repertoire analysis. Multiplex PCR was used to amplify CDR3 regions from a standard amount of genomic DNA template. An Illumina platform was used to sequence the PCR products. The original pipeline was this. Alignment of sequences was done against a reference, and the V, D and J gene definitions came from IMGT. A nearest-neighbor clustering algorithm merged closely related sequences to remove PCR and sequencing errors. V, D and J usage was examined in productive unique and total sequences using ImmunoSEQ Analyzer tools along with R version 3.6.1. TCRdb's version of the immuneACCESS table is confined to in-frame rearrangements and falls short of the full clone set. An unresolved V gene accounts for under half of the shortfall where checked; the remainder is of unknown origin. The D gene and trimming were derived from the DNA, and the V and J assignments and clone size from that table. In all, the sample holds about 3,600 clones, and about 90% of those were seen once. The ten largest clones represent approximately 4.5% of the sample.

These data are taken from a study of immunodeficiency (dated by TCRdb to about 2019). In the study overall: Repertoire analysis was performed to search for VDJ recombination defects and oligoclonality.

Overall results and qualifications from the work: Severe oligoclonality, judged by top-100 and total clonotype frequencies, was seen in patient CD8+ but not CD4+ T cells. CD4+ T cell V-J pairing and productive entropy appeared similar between patients and controls. Entropy comparisons showed n=3 (open circles) for patients versus healthy controls; a thymic development effect was only suggested as possible.

Input material: CD4+ T cells from blood. The rearranged chain carries TRBV2 and TRBJ1-2; the D gene lacks a confident call. The origin of this receptor is a human donor in good health. The CDR3 corresponds to CATLPPGNYGYTF. The bases read TGTGCCACCCTCCCCCCGGGGAACTATGGCTACACCTTC. When the CDR3 is completed using the reference TRBV2 and TRBJ1-2 genes on either side, the full variable domain is EPEVTQTPSHQVTQMGQEVILRCVPISNHLYFYWYRQILGQKVEFLVSFYNNEISEKSEIFDDQFSVERPDGSNFTLKIRSTKLEDSAMYFCATLPPGNYGYTFGSGTRLTVV.